This TCR beta chain was recorded in a study of blood T cells in healthy people across ages. As for the study in general: Per every two T cells, about one barcoded beta molecule was captured by template switching. Study findings and constraints: Investigators treated diversity estimates from one million T cells as underestimates. Across samples, TCR beta diversity tracked strongly with naive T cell percentage.

Trimming left V 1 base short and J 7 bases short, with 9 bases between. The CDR3 loop spans 12 amino acids. Germline-derived CDR1 and CDR2 are SGHDT and YYEEEE. It was with a sample-barcoded 5' primer and a J-beta primer mix that a second PCR of roughly 7 to 12 cycles was run. One entry per CDR3 protein, called by TCRdb with MiXCR from the 5' RACE reads. The repertoire consists of some 780,000 distinct CDR3 sequences, with 45% to 70% occurring once and the leading ten covering about 26%. Regarding this clonotype: The antigen is not known.

The sequence derives from a man aged 35-49 years in good health. Sequencing was performed on blood. V gene TRBV5-6 combines with J gene TRBJ2-7, with no clear D. The CDR3 sequence is CASSLLPREQYF. The CDR3 DNA reads as TGTGCCAGCAGCTTGCTCCCTCGAGAGCAGTACTTC. The whole variable domain, remainder taken from reference TRBV5-6 and TRBJ2-7, is DAGVTQSPTHLIKTRGQQVTLRCSPKSGHDTVSWYQQALGQGPQFIFQYYEEEERQRGNFPDRFSGHQFPNYSSELNVNALLLGDSALYLCASSLLPREQYFGPGTRLTVT.